A single sample is the source of the 20 T cell receptor beta chains below, sequenced in a study of CD8+CD57+ T cells in acquired aplastic anemia. It was genomic DNA that served as the template for profiling TCR beta VDJ and CDR3. TCRdb re-derived calls from the reads in MiXCR, one entry per CDR3 protein. This sample has roughly 250,000 distinct CDR3 sequences, with around 45% found just once. Sequencing involved patients with CD8+CD57+ cell expansion previously shown by flow cytometry. Sequenced: sorted CD4+, CD8+, or CD8+CD57+ T cells (not recorded which) from PBMCs. The receptors originated from a human donor with aplastic anemia.

The J gene is TRBJ1-5, the V gene TRBV6-4; no clear D gene. The length of the CDR3 is 14 residues. The germline V gene encodes CDR1 MRHNA and CDR2 SNTAGT. V was pared by 5 bases and J by 6 bases, with 14 bases between. The chain's CDR3 is CASSYEVGSQPQHF. The DNA for the CDR3 is TGTGCCAGCAGTTATGAAGTCGGGAGTCAGCCCCAGCATTTT.

Remarks on this clonotype: The junction shows a germline mismatch at one end, possibly a read error. The chain links TRBV5-1 to TRBJ2-3; TRBD1 matches at 7 bases. The CDR3 has 16 residues. CDR1 and CDR2 (germline): SGHRS, YFSETQ. Written as DNA, the CDR3 is TGTGCCAGCAGCCAGAGGACAGGCCCTGTCGGGGATACGCAGTATTTT. Translating it yields CASSQRTGPVGDTQYF.

This clonotype was counted a few times. The chain carries TRBV28 and TRBJ2-7, with a weak D call TRBD2 (6 bases). Germline V CDR1 and CDR2: MDHEN, SYDVKM. With 6 bases removed from V and 9 bases from J, the gap between germline ends came to 24 bases. This CDR3 is built from 15 residues. CDR3 loop: CASSHLRGTPGMQYF. In DNA, the CDR3 is TGTGCCAGCAGCCACCTGCGCGGGACCCCCGGAATGCAGTACTTC. The whole variable domain, remainder taken from reference TRBV28 and TRBJ2-7, is DVKVTQSSRYLVKRTGEKVFLECVQDMDHENMFWYRQDPGLGLRLIYFSYDVKMKEKGDIPEGYSVSREKKERFSLILESASTNQTSMYLCASSHLRGTPGMQYFGPGTRLTVT.

J is TRBJ1-1 and V is TRBV20-1, with 8 bases matching TRBD1. Germline V gives CDR1 DFQATT, CDR2 SNEGSKA (reference sequence). Germline trimming cut 6 bases from V and 5 bases from J; bases unmatched to any gene: 11. The CDR3 contains 14 residues. The DNA for the CDR3 is TGCAGTGCAATAAGGACAGGGCGAAATACTGAAGCTTTCTTT. Amino acid sequence: CSAIRTGRNTEAFF.

This clonotype appeared a single time. This chain links TRBV25-1 with TRBJ2-2; possibly TRBD1 or TRBD2 for D (5 bases each). The CDR3 loop spans 15 amino acids. With 4 bases removed from V and 2 bases from J, the gap between germline ends came to 11 bases. Germline values: CDR1 MGHDK, CDR2 SYGVNS. CDR3 amino acids: CASSALGPNTGELFF. The CDR3 DNA follows: TGTGCCAGCAGTGCCCTGGGACCAAACACCGGGGAGCTGTTTTTT.

At least ten counts were recorded for this clonotype. The V and J genes are TRBV4-3 and TRBJ2-3, with unresolved D. The germline V gene has CDR1 LGHNA and CDR2 YSLEER. V was trimmed by 3 bases and J by 3 bases, leaving 7 bases between them. This CDR3 has 13 amino acids. The CDR3 loop is CASSQELTDTQYF. In DNA form, the CDR3 reads TGCGCCAGCAGCCAGGAGTTAACAGATACGCAGTATTTT.

This clonotype was recorded at least ten times. This chain links TRBV7-9 with TRBJ1-5, with D unresolved. Deletions cut 5 bases from V and 4 bases from J, with 6 bases between. There are 12 residues in the CDR3. Germline loops: CDR1 SEHNR, CDR2 FQNEAQ (reference sequence). The CDR3 loop reads CASSLSNQPQHF. The DNA of the CDR3 is TGTGCCAGCAGCCTCTCAAATCAGCCCCAGCATTTT.

There are many counts of this clonotype. The chain carries TRBV7-6 and TRBJ1-4; tentative D call: TRBD1 (5 bases). The germline V gene encodes CDR1 SGHVS and CDR2 FNYEAQ. Trimming stripped 7 bases from V and 8 bases from J, with 11 bases between. The CDR3 spans 12 residues. The CDR3 region is CASNLPGEKLFF. The DNA of the CDR3 is TGTGCCAGCAACCTCCCAGGGGAAAAACTGTTTTTT. The entire variable domain, with the rest obtained from reference TRBV7-6 and TRBJ1-4, is as follows: GAGVSQSPRYKVTKRGQDVALRCDPISGHVSLYWYRQALGQGPEFLTYFNYEAQQDKSGLPNDRFSAERPEGSISTLTIQRTEQRDSAMYRCASNLPGEKLFFGSGTQLSVL.

The rearrangement links TRBV2 to TRBJ1-1; perhaps TRBD1 as D (5 bases). V was clipped by 7 bases and J by 10 bases, with 19 bases between them. In germline, CDR1 is SNHLY, CDR2 FYNNEI. The CDR3 has 13 amino acids. CDR3 in amino acids: CASIVDQGWGAFF. The CDR3 DNA reads TGTGCCAGCATCGTTGACCAGGGATGGGGAGCTTTCTTT.

The chain links TRBV7-8 to TRBJ1-3; no clear D gene. The CDR3 has 16 residues. V was cut by 5 bases and J by 3 bases, with 17 bases left in between. Germline CDR1 SGHVS, CDR2 FQNEAQ. The chain's CDR3 is CASSPMEPLYGNTIYF. The CDR3 DNA follows: TGTGCCAGCAGCCCGATGGAACCCCTTTATGGAAACACCATATATTTT.

Worth noting for this clonotype: A single base separates this from a much larger clone, so it may be a read error. The chain combines TRBV27 with TRBJ1-6; D unclear. V shed 4 bases and J shed 0 bases, with 7 bases lying between them. Germline CDR1 and CDR2: MNHEY and SMNVEV (reference sequence). CDR3 length: 15 amino acids. DNA for the CDR3: TGTGCCAGCAGTTATCTGTGCTCCTATAATTCACCCCTCCACTTT. This encodes CASSYLCSYNSPLHF.

A remark on this clonotype: The junction shows a germline mismatch at one end, possibly a read error. CDR3 amino acids: CASSYGPNTEASF. The CDR3 DNA sequence: TGTGCCAGCAGTTACGGGCCGAACACTGAAGCTTCCTTT. V gene TRBV6-5 combines with J gene TRBJ1-1; unclear D gene. This CDR3 comprises 13 residues. The germline gives CDR1 MNHEY, CDR2 SVGAGI.

V gene TRBV12-3 or TRBV12-4 combines with J gene TRBJ2-7; no clear D gene. The CDR3 loop spans 11 amino acids. V lost 1 base, J lost 6 bases, and 4 bases lay in between. The CDR3 loop reads CASSLEGEQYF. The DNA for the CDR3 is TGTGCCAGCAGTTTAGAGGGCGAGCAGTACTTC.

This clonotype has a single count. This chain joins TRBV7-3 and TRBJ1-6; the D is unclear. The CDR3 is made up of 13 amino acids. V shed 5 bases and J shed 6 bases, with 8 bases lying between them. The germline V gene encodes CDR1 SGHTA and CDR2 FQGTGA. CDR3 nucleotide sequence: TGTGCCAGCAGCAAGCAAATTAATTCACCCCTCCACTTT. As protein: CASSKQINSPLHF.

In this sample, this clonotype turned up a few times. V gene TRBV27 combines with J gene TRBJ2-7; D unresolved. V lost 4 bases to trimming and J lost 6 bases, with 10 bases between them. This CDR3 contains 12 residues. The germline V gene encodes CDR1 MNHEY and CDR2 SMNVEV (reference sequence). CDR3 loop: CASSSVRAEQYF. The DNA for the CDR3 is TGTGCCAGCAGTTCTGTAAGAGCCGAGCAGTACTTC.

On this clonotype: Lacking the conserved final phenylalanine or tryptophan, this CDR3 likely reflects a read error. The chain uses TRBV27 and TRBJ1-5; maybe TRBD1 (6 bases). The ends were cut back, 5 bases at V and 4 bases at J, with 6 bases in the middle. The CDR3 loop spans 12 amino acids. The germline gives CDR1 MNHEY, CDR2 SMNVEV (reference sequence). The chain's CDR3 is CASSQGNQPQHL. CDR3 nucleotide sequence: TGTGCCAGCAGTCAGGGGAATCAGCCCCAGCATCTT.

As for this clonotype: A single base separates this from a much larger clone, so it may be a read error. The CDR3 DNA is TGTGCCAGCAGCTTAGTGGGGCACACTGAAGCTTTCTTT. Translation gives CASSLVGHTEAFF. The genes are TRBV7-2 and TRBJ1-1; tentatively, D is TRBD1 (5 bases). The CDR3 loop spans 13 amino acids. Trimming cost V 1 base and J 3 bases, with 6 bases left between them. Germline V gene lookup returns CDR1 SGHTA and CDR2 FQGNSA.

In its sample, this clonotype was seen many times. The chain has TRBV20-1 and TRBJ2-1, with D unresolved. With 2 bases removed from V and 10 bases from J, the gap between germline ends came to 12 bases. CDR1 is DFQATT and CDR2 is SNEGSKA in the germline V gene (reference sequence). CDR3 length: 12 amino acids. The CDR3, as DNA: TGCAGTGCTAGAACTGGGAACGAGGAGCAGTTCTTC. It translates to CSARTGNEEQFF.

This clonotype was recorded at least ten times. Compared with germline, one end of the junction differs, possibly owing to a read error. The chain combines TRBV5-1 with TRBJ1-1; D unresolved. The CDR3 is 12 amino acids. In germline, CDR1 is SGHRS, CDR2 YFSETQ. The CDR3 nucleotides are TGTGCCAGCAGCTTAGGCAGGACTGAAGCTTTCTTT. Protein sequence: CASSLGRTEAFF.

At least ten counts were recorded for this clonotype. This rearrangement joins TRBV20-1 to TRBJ2-5; perhaps TRBD1 as D (6 bases). V gave up 6 bases and J gave up 5 bases, with 19 bases separating them. Germline V lookup: CDR1 DFQATT, CDR2 SNEGSKA (reference sequence). This CDR3 is built from 14 residues. This CDR3 reads CSAIDRSSRETQYF. The DNA for the CDR3 is TGCAGTGCAATCGACAGGAGTTCGCGCGAGACCCAGTACTTC.